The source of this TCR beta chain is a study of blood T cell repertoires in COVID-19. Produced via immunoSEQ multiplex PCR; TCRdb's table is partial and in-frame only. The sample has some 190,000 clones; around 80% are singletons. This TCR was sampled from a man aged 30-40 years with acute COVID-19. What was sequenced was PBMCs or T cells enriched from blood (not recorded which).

CDR3 in DNA: TGCAGCGTTGGAGGGTTCGGTGGCGGGGGGGCCACAGATACGCAGTATTTT. Its translation is CSVGGFGGGGATDTQYF. V and J are TRBV29-1 and TRBJ2-3; the match to TRBD2 covers 9 bases. Germline-derived CDR1 and CDR2 are SQVTM and ANQGSEA. The CDR3 is 17 residues long. V was clipped by 4 bases and J by 2 bases; unmatched bases: 13.